This T cell receptor beta chain is drawn from a study of TIL therapy for anti-PD-1-resistant metastatic lung cancer. Germline-derived CDR1 and CDR2 are LNHDA and SQIVND (reference sequence). The length of the CDR3 is 14 residues. The ends were cut back, 5 bases at V and 3 bases at J, with 12 bases in the middle. This sample's time point: pre-treatment sample, taken before nivolumab and TIL therapy. The immunoSEQ assay was v3. Sequencing was performed with immunoSEQ multiplex PCR; in TCRdb, only in-frame clones are kept and a portion is missing. This table has about 60,000 clones, 87% appearing once. The rearrangement links TRBV19 to TRBJ2-3; tentative D call: TRBD2 (5 bases). The sample was blood, taken at baseline. The clonotype originates from a person between 25 and 80 years old with non-small cell lung cancer. The CDR3 nucleotides read TGTGCCAGTAGTTCGGCGCGGACTACAGATACGCAGTATTTT. It yields the protein CASSSARTTDTQYF. Combining the CDR3 with reference TRBV19 and TRBJ2-3 gives the whole variable domain DGGITQSPKYLFRKEGQNVTLSCEQNLNHDAMYWYRQDPGQGLRLIYYSQIVNDFQKGDIAEGYSVSREKKESFPLTVTSAQKNPTAFYLCASSSARTTDTQYFGPGTRLTVL.